These T cell receptor beta chains were read from a single sample in a study of OX40 agonist ivuxolimab in advanced cancers. Only in-frame clones appear in the TCRdb table, and some are missing; sequencing was by immunoSEQ multiplex PCR. This sample has just under 65,000 clones; 75% to 90% occur once, and the top ten carry about a tenth. This sample comprised CD4+ or CD8+ T cells sorted from blood, obtained in a trial of the OX40 agonist ivuxolimab. These receptors all stem from an adult with an advanced solid tumor such as melanoma, head and neck, liver or kidney cancer. Both conserved end residues are part of each CDR3. A D gene is named only where the DNA matches it firmly. Expanded clones are given a class, and other clones once, few, many or no size at all.

-	TRBD1	TRBV7-9	TRBJ2-1	TGTGCCAGCAGTTTCCCGGGACAGGACTACAATGAGCAGTTCTTC	CASSFPGQDYNEQFF
-	-	TRBV6-6	TRBJ2-5	TGTGCCAGCAGTTACCGGGAGACCCAGTACTTC	CASSYRETQYF
-	TRBD1	TRBV28	TRBJ1-1	TGTGCCAGCAGTTCAACGGGACAGGGATTTGGGGCTTTCTTT	CASSSTGQGFGAFF
once	-	TRBV19	TRBJ1-4	TGTGCCAGTAGTATGCTTGGCAGCAATGAAAAACTGTTTTTT	CASSMLGSNEKLFF
-	TRBD1	TRBV18	TRBJ1-4	TGTGCCAGCTCACCACAGGGGGCAGGCACTAATGAAAAACTGTTTTTT	CASSPQGAGTNEKLFF
-	-	TRBV19	TRBJ2-5	TGTGCCAGTAGTCCCGGACTACCGCAAGAGACCCAGTACTTC	CASSPGLPQETQYF
once	TRBD1	TRBV19	TRBJ1-6	TGTGCCAGTACCCCGTGGGGGACAGCAGCCTCCTATAATTCACCCCTCCACTTT	CASTPWGTAASYNSPLHF
-	TRBD2	TRBV19	TRBJ2-7	TGTGCCAGTAGTAGGGTAGCGGGAGTAGACGAGCAGTACTTC	CASSRVAGVDEQYF
-	-	TRBV2	TRBJ1-2	TGTGCCAGCACCCGGGGACTAGGGCCCTATGGCTACACCTTC	CASTRGLGPYGYTF
-	-	TRBV28	TRBJ1-2	TGTGCCAGCAGGGAGATGGGTCGACCTAACTATGGCTACACCTTC	CASREMGRPNYGYTF
-	-	TRBV10-3	TRBJ2-7	TGTGCCATCAGTGAGCCCCAGGGCTACGAGCAGTACTTC	CAISEPQGYEQYF
-	-	TRBV28	TRBJ2-6	TGTGCCAGCAGTTTAGCCCTCTCTGGGGCCAACGTCCTGACTTTC	CASSLALSGANVLTF
-	TRBD2	TRBV9	TRBJ2-7	TGTGCCAGCAGCCTCAAGACTAGCTCCTATGACGAGCAGTACTTC	CASSLKTSSYDEQYF
-	-	TRBV7-9	TRBJ2-5	TGTGCCAGCAGCTTACGGGAGAGGGGACCCTTATTTTATCAAGAGACCCAGTACTTC	CASSLRERGPLFYQETQYF
-	TRBD2	TRBV5-4	TRBJ2-1	TGTGCCAGCAGCTTGGGGACGGGGGGGAGAAGCAATGAGCAGTTCTTC	CASSLGTGGRSNEQFF
-	-	TRBV5-1	TRBJ1-6	TGCGCCAGCAGCTTGGCCCCGAACAGCTCACCCCTCCACTTT	CASSLAPNSSPLHF
-	-	TRBV18	TRBJ1-4	TGTGCCAGCTCACCGGGGCAGGATAATGAAAAACTGTTTTTT	CASSPGQDNEKLFF
-	-	TRBV19	TRBJ2-7	TGTGCCAGTACTAATAGCGGAGAGACTTACGAGCAGTACTTC	CASTNSGETYEQYF
-	TRBD1	TRBV5-1	TRBJ2-5	TGCGCCAGCAGCCCACGGACAGGGTTAACGAGGGAGACCCAGTACTTC	CASSPRTGLTRETQYF
-	TRBD2	TRBV19	TRBJ2-2	TGTGCCAGTACCCGACTAGCGGGAGGGCCGGGCGGGGAGCTGTTTTTT	CASTRLAGGPGGELFF
-	TRBD1	TRBV10-2	TRBJ2-5	TGCGCCAGCAGTGTGACGACAGGGGACGAGACCCAGTACTTC	CASSVTTGDETQYF
-	TRBD2	TRBV5-6	TRBJ2-3	TGTGCCAGCAGCTTGGAACTAGCGGGTGCCACAGATACGCAGTATTTT	CASSLELAGATDTQYF
-	-	TRBV6-1	TRBJ1-5	TGTGCCAGCACCATAGGGGGGTATCAGCCCCAGCATTTT	CASTIGGYQPQHF
-	TRBD1	TRBV5-1	TRBJ1-1	TGCGCCAGCAGCTTGGTCCGGGCAGGGGGCTTGGACACTGAAGCTTTCTTT	CASSLVRAGGLDTEAFF
once	-	TRBV28	TRBJ2-7	TGTGCCAGCAGTTTACCAGACTACGAGCAGTACTTC	CASSLPDYEQYF
-	-	TRBV10-3	TRBJ2-5	TGTGCCATCAGTGGGGGGGCAAATCAAGAGACCCAGTACTTC	CAISGGANQETQYF
-	TRBD2	TRBV29-1	TRBJ2-7	TGCAGCGCGTCCGGGACTAGCGGATCCTACGAGCAGTACTTC	CSASGTSGSYEQYF
-	-	TRBV6-1	TRBJ2-7	TGTGCCAGCAGTGAAGAGCCGGGGATAAGCTACGAGCAGTACTTC	CASSEEPGISYEQYF
-	-	TRBV4-1	TRBJ1-3	TGCGCCAGCAGCCACCCCGGACAGTGGGGAAACACCATATATTTT	CASSHPGQWGNTIYF
-	-	TRBV5-4	TRBJ1-2	TGTGCCAGCAGCTTGGGGGGGGCCCCCCCCTATGGCTACACCTTC	CASSLGGAPPYGYTF
-	-	TRBV7-3	TRBJ2-5	TGTGCCAGCAGCCGGGGGACAAACGAAAAGACCCAGTACTTC	CASSRGTNEKTQYF
few	-	TRBV10-2	TRBJ2-3	TGCGCCAGCAGTGCTTTCGGAGATACGCAGTATTTT	CASSAFGDTQYF
once	-	TRBV14	TRBJ1-6	TGTGCCAGCAGCCCGGACATCGGGGGGTCACCCCTCCACTTT	CASSPDIGGSPLHF